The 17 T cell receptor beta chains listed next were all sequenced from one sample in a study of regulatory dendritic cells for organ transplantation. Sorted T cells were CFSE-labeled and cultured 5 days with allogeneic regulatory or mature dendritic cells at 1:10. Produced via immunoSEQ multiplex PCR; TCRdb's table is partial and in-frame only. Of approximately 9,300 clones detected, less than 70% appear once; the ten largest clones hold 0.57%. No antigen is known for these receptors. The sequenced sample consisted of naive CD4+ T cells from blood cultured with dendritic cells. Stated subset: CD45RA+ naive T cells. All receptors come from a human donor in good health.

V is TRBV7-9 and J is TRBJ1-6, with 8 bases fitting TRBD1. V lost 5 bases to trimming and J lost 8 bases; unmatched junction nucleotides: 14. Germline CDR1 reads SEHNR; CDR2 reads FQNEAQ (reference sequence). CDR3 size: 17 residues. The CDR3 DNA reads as TGTGCCAGCAGCCCAAGGGGCCCCGGACAGGGATATTCACCCCTCCACTTT. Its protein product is CASSPRGPGQGYSPLHF.

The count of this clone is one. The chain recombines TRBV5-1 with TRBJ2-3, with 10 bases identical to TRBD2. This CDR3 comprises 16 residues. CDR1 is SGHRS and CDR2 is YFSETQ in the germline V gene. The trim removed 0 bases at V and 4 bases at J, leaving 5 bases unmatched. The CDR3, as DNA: TGCGCCAGCAGCTTGGCCAGCGGGGGGGCCGCAGATACGCAGTATTTT. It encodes CASSLASGGAADTQYF.

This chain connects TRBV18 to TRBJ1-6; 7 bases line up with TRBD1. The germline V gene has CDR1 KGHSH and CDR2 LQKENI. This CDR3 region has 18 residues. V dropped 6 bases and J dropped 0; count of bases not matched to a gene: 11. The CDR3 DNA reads TGTGCCAGCTCCCGGAGGGACAGCCCGAGCTCCTATAATTCACCCCTCCACTTT. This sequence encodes CASSRRDSPSSYNSPLHF.

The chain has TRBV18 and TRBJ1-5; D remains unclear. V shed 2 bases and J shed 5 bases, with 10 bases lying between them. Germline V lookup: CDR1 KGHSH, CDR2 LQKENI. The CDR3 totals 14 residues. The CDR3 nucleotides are TGTGCCAGCTCACCAACTGGGCTGGATCAGCCCCAGCATTTT. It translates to CASSPTGLDQPQHF.

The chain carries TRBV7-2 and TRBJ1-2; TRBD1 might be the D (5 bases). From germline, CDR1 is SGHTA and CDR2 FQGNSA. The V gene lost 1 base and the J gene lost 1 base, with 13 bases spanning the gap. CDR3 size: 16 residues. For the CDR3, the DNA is TGTGCCAGCAGCTTAGGTGGGCGGGGCCTTAACTATGGCTACACCTTC. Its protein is CASSLGGRGLNYGYTF.

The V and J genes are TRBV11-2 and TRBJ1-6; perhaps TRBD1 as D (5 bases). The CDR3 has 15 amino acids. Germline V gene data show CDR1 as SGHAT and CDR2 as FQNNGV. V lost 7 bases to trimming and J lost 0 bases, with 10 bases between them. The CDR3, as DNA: TGTGCCAGCATGCAGGGCAGCTCCTATAATTCACCCCTCCACTTT. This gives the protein CASMQGSSYNSPLHF.

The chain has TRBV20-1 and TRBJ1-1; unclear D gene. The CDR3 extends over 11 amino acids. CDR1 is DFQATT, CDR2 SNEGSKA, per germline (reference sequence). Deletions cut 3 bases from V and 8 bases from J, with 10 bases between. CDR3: CSARRAAEAFF. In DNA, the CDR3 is TGCAGTGCTAGGAGGGCAGCGGAAGCTTTCTTT.

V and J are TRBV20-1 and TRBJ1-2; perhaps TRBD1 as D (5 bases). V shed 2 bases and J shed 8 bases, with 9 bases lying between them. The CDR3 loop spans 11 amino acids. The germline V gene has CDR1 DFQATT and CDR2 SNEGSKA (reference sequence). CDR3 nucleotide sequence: TGCAGTGCTAGATCAGGGTACGGCTACACCTTC. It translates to CSARSGYGYTF.

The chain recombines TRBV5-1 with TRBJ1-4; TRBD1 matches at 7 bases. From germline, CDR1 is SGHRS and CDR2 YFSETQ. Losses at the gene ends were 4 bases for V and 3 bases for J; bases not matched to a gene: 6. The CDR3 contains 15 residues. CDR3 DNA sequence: TGCGCCAGCAGCGACCCTGGACAGGCTAATGAAAAACTGTTTTTT. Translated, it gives CASSDPGQANEKLFF.

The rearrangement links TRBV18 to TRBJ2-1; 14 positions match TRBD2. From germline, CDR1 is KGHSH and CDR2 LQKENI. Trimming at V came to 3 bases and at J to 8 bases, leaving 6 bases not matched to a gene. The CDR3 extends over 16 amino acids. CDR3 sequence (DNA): TGTGCCAGCTCACCCAAGGGACTAGCGGGGGCCCATGAGCAGTTCTTC. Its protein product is CASSPKGLAGAHEQFF.

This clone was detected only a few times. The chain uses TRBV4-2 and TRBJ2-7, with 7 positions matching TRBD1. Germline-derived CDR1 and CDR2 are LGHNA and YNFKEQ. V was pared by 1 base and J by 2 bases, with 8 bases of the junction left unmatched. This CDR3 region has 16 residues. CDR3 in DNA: TGTGCCAGCAGCCAAGTTCCCGGGACAGCCACCTACGAGCAGTACTTC. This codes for CASSQVPGTATYEQYF.

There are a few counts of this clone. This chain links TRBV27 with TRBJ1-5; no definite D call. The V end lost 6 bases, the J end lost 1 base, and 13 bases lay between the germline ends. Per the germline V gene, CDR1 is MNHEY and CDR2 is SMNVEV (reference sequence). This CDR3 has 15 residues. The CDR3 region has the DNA TGTGCCAGCAGGAGGTCTGGGTCGAGCAATCAGCCCCAGCATTTT. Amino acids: CASRRSGSSNQPQHF.

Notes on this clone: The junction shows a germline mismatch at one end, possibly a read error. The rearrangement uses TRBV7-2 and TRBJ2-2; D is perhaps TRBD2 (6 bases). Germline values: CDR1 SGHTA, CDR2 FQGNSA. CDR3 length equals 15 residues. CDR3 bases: TGTGCCAACAGCTCCGGGGGAGCGAACACCGGGGAGCTGTTTTTT. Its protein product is CANSSGGANTGELFF.

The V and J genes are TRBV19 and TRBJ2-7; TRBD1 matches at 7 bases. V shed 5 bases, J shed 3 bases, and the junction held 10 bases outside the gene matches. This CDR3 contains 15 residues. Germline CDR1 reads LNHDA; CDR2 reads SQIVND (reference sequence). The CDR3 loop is CASSVQTGANYEQYF. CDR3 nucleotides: TGTGCCAGTAGTGTCCAAACAGGGGCCAACTACGAGCAGTACTTC.

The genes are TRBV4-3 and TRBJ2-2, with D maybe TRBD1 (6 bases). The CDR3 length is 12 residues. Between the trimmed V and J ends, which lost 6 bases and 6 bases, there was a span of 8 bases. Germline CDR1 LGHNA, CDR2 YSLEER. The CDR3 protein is CASSQGSGELFF. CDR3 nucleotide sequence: TGCGCCAGCAGTCAGGGGTCCGGGGAGCTGTTTTTT.

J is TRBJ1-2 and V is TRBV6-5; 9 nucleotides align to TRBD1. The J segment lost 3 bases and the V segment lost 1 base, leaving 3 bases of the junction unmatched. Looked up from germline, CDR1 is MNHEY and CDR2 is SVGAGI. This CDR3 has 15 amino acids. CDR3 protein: CASSYYRGQDYGYTF. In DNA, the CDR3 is TGTGCCAGCAGTTACTACAGGGGGCAGGACTATGGCTACACCTTC.

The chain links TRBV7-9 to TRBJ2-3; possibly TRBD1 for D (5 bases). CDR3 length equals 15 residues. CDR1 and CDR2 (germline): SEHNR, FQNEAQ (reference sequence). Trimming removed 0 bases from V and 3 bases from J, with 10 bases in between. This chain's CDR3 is CASSLAGRGTDTQYF. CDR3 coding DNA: TGTGCCAGCAGCTTAGCTGGTAGGGGAACAGATACGCAGTATTTT.